These 3 T cell receptor beta chains share one sample of origin, sequenced in a study of blood T cell repertoires in COVID-19. TCRdb's copy holds only in-frame clones and misses some; the assay was immunoSEQ multiplex PCR. The sample lists about 170,000 clones, 75% to 90% occurring once. Material for sequencing was PBMCs or T cells enriched from blood (not recorded which). The receptors were sampled from a woman younger than 35 who had recovered from COVID-19.

V is TRBV30 and J is TRBJ2-3; D is perhaps TRBD1 (6 bases). The CDR3 runs 14 residues. Between the trimmed V and J ends, which lost 1 base and 13 bases, there was a span of 21 bases. Germline V gives CDR1 GTSNPN, CDR2 SVGIG (reference sequence). The CDR3 nucleotides are TGTGCCTGGAGTGCCGGATGGACAGACCTCAAGGAGTATTTT. Translated: CAWSAGWTDLKEYF.

This clone came up once. V gene TRBV3-1 (or the pseudogene TRBV3-2) combines with J gene TRBJ2-7; 8 nucleotides agree with TRBD2. From germline, CDR1 is LGHDT and CDR2 YNNKEL (reference sequence). Trimming removed 2 bases from V and 7 bases from J; junction bases left unmatched: 7. This CDR3 has 14 residues. CDR3 DNA sequence: TGTGCCAGCAGCCAATGGGCGGAGCGGGAGGAGCAGTACTTC. Translating it yields CASSQWAEREEQYF.

This clone was seen just once. The gene calls are TRBV2 and TRBJ2-7; 8 bases match TRBD2. J gave up 5 bases and V 6 bases, and 12 bases lay outside the gene matches. The CDR3 length is 15 residues. From germline, CDR1 is SNHLY and CDR2 FYNNEI. The CDR3 nucleotides are TGTGCCAGCAGGGGGAGGACTAGCTTTATCGACGAGCAGTACTTC. Protein: CASRGRTSFIDEQYF.